This T cell receptor (beta chain) was captured by sequencing in a study of spatial heterogeneity in lung cancer. General study results and limits: Counts that tracked tumor mutation counts were those of expanded intratumoral alpha and beta TCRs.

Time point reported: sample taken at primary tumor resection. In its sample, this clonotype was seen many times. Its antigen is undetermined. The CDR3 spans 16 residues. With V trimmed by 5 bases and J by 10 bases, 16 bases remained unmatched. CDR1 and CDR2 (germline): SEHNR, FQNEAQ (reference sequence). TCRdb called the 5' RACE reads again in MiXCR, with one record for every CDR3 protein. The data contain 15,000 to 20,000 distinct CDR3 sequences, roughly 6.2% of them singletons. Sequenced here: lung tumor tissue, sampled at surgery. This chain uses TRBV7-9 with TRBJ1-1; 10 bases line up with TRBD1. The source is a male donor with early-stage non-small cell lung cancer. The CDR3 DNA sequence: TGTGCCAGCAGCCGGACAGGGGGAGGTAACACTCGCGGAGCTTTCTTT. Translation gives CASSRTGGGNTRGAFF.